This T cell receptor beta chain comes out of a study of identical twins. TCRdb fed the 5' RACE reads into MiXCR, producing one record per CDR3 protein. Among 350,000 or so distinct CDR3 sequences listed, around 9.7% were seen once. The length of the CDR3 is 11 residues. V was pared by 7 bases and J by 6 bases, with 11 bases between. Per the germline V gene, CDR1 is DFQATT and CDR2 is SNEGSKA (reference sequence). Study results and caveats: Modelling underestimated the level of out-of-frame TCR alpha sharing observed in monozygotic twins. Cord blood beta clonotypes that were abundant carried fewer insertions, and memory repertoires showed no such trend. Weaker excess twin sharing was seen among beta out-of-frame sequences.

This clonotype was detected many times. Antigen: not known. The sequencing sample was made of naive T cells sorted from blood. The receptor's source is a woman in her forties or fifties in good health. V and J are TRBV20-1 and TRBJ2-3; no firm D call. The CDR3 is CSGRRSDTQYF. The CDR3 region has the DNA TGCAGTGGTAGGAGATCGGATACGCAGTATTTT.